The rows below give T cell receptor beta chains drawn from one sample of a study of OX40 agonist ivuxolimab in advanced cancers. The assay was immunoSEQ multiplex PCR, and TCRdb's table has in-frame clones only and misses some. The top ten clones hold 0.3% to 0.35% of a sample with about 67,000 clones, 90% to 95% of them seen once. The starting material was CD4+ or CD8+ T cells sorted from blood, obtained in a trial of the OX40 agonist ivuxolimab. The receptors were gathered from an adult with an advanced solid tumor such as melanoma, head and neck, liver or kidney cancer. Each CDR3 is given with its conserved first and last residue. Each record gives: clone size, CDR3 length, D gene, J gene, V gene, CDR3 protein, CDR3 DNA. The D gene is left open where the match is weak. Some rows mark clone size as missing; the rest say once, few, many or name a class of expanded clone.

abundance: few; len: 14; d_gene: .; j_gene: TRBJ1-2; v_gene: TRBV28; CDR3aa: CASSQDGRRGGYTF; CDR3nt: TGTGCCAGCAGCCAGGACGGCCGACGGGGTGGCTACACCTTC
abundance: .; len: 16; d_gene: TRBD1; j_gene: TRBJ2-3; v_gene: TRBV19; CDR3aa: CASSSPRETGADTQYF; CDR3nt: TGTGCCAGTAGTTCTCCCCGGGAGACAGGGGCAGATACGCAGTATTTT
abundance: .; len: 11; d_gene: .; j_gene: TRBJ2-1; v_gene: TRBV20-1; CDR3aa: CSARSVNEQFF; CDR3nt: TGCAGTGCTCGGTCGGTGAATGAGCAGTTCTTC
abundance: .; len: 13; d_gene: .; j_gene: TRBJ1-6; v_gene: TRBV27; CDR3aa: CATRLNRDSPLHF; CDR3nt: TGTGCCACCAGACTTAACCGGGATTCACCCCTCCACTTT
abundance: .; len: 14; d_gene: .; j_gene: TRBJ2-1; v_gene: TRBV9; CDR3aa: CASSTSWGYNEQFF; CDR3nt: TGTGCCAGCAGTACTAGTTGGGGCTACAATGAGCAGTTCTTC
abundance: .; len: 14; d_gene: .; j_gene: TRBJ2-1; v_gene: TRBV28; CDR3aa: CASSFSPPRNEQFF; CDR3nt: TGTGCCAGCAGTTTTTCTCCTCCCCGCAATGAGCAGTTCTTC
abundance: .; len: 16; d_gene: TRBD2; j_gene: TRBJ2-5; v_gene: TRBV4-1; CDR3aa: CASSQRTSGNKETQYF; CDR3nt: TGCGCCAGCAGCCAACGGACTAGCGGGAATAAAGAGACCCAGTACTTC
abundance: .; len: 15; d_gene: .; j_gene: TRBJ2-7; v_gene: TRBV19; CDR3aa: CASSISGSRADEQYF; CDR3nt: TGTGCCAGTAGTATATCGGGGTCCAGGGCGGACGAGCAGTACTTC
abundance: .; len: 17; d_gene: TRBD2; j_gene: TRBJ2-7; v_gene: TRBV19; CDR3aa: CASRAGTSGRSSYEQYF; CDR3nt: TGTGCCAGTAGGGCCGGGACTAGCGGGCGGAGCTCCTACGAGCAGTACTTC
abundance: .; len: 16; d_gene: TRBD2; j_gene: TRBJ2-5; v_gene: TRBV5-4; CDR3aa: CASSSPTSGRQETQYF; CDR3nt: TGTGCCAGCAGCTCTCCTACTAGCGGACGGCAAGAGACCCAGTACTTC
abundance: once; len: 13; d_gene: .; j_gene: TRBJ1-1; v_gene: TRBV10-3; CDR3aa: CAIMQGLYTEAFF; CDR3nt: TGTGCCATCATGCAGGGGTTGTACACTGAAGCTTTCTTT
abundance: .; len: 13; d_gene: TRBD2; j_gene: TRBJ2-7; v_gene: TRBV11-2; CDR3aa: CASSRTSSYEQYF; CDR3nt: TGTGCCAGCAGCCGGACTAGCAGCTACGAGCAGTACTTC
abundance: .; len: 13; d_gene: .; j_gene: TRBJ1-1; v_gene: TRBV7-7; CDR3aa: CASSLSMNTEAFF; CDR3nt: TGTGCCAGCAGCTTGAGTATGAACACTGAAGCTTTCTTT
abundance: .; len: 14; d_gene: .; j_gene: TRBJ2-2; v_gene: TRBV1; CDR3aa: CTPRGAPNTGELFF; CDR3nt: TGCACCCCGAGGGGCGCTCCGAACACCGGGGAGCTGTTTTTT
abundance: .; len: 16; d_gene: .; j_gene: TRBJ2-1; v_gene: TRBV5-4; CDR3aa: CASGRSSPGLGNEQFF; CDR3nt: TGTGCCAGCGGGAGGAGCTCTCCCGGTTTAGGCAATGAGCAGTTCTTC
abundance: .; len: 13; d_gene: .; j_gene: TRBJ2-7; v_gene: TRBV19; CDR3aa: CASSIDTFYEQYF; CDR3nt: TGTGCCAGTAGTATCGACACCTTCTACGAGCAGTACTTC
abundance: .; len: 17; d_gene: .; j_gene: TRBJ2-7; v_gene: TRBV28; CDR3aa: CASSLKIGTTLSYEQYF; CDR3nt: TGTGCCAGCAGCTTAAAGATAGGGACAACTCTATCCTACGAGCAGTACTTC
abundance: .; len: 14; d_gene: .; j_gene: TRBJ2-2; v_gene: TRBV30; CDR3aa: CAWNPRQDSGELFF; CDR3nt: TGTGCCTGGAATCCCCGACAGGACTCCGGGGAGCTGTTTTTT
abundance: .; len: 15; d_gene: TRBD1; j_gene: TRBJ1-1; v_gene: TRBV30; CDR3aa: CAWSVPGQGNTEAFF; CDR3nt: TGTGCCTGGAGTGTACCAGGACAGGGGAACACTGAAGCTTTCTTT
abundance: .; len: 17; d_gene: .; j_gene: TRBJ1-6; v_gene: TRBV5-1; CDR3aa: CASSLEGSSGYNSPLHF; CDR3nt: TGCGCCAGCAGCTTGGAAGGGTCGTCAGGATATAATTCACCCCTCCACTTT
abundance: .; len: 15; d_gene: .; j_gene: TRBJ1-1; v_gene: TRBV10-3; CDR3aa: CAISESGQLNTEAFF; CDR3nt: TGTGCCATCAGTGAGTCAGGGCAGTTGAACACTGAAGCTTTCTTT
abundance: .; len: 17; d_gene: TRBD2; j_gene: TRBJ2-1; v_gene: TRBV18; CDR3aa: CASSPGVAGLSYNEQFF; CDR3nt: TGTGCCAGCTCACCAGGCGTAGCGGGACTGTCCTACAATGAGCAGTTCTTC
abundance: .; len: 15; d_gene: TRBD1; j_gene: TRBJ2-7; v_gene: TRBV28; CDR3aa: CASSLWGQGLYEQYF; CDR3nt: TGTGCCAGCAGTTTATGGGGACAGGGGCTCTACGAGCAGTACTTC
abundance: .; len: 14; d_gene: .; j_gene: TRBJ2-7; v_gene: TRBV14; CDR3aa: CASSQRGIGYEQYF; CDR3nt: TGTGCCAGCAGCCAGCGAGGGATTGGCTACGAGCAGTACTTC
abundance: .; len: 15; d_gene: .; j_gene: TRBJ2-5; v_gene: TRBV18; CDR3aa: CASSGDLAGLGAQYF; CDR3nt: TGTGCCAGCTCCGGGGACCTAGCAGGTCTCGGGGCCCAGTACTTC
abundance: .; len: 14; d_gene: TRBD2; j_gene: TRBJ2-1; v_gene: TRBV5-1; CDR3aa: CASRTSGVDNEQFF; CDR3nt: TGCGCCAGCAGGACTAGCGGGGTTGACAATGAGCAGTTCTTC
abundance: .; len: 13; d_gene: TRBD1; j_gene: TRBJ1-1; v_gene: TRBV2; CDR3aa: CASRARTGVKAFF; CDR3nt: TGTGCCAGCAGGGCCCGGACAGGGGTAAAGGCTTTCTTT
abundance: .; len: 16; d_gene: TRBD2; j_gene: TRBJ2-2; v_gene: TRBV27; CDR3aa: CASSLSRGLFPGELFF; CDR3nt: TGTGCCAGCAGTTTATCGCGGGGACTATTCCCCGGGGAGCTGTTTTTT